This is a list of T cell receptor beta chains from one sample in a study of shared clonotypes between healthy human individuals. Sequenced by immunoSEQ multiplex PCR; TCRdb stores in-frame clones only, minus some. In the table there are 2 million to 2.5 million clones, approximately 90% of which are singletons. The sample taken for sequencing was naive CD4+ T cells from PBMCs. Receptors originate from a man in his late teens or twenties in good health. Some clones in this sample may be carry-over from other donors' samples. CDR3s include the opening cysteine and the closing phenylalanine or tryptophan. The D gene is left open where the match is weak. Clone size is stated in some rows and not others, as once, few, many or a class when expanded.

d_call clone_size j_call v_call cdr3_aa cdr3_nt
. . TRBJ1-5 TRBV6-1 CASSARPPVGQPQHF TGTGCCAGCAGCGCAAGGCCTCCGGTGGGCCAGCCCCAGCATTTT
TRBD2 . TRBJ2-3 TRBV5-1 CASSLNPGLADPWADTQYF TGCGCCAGCAGCCTCAACCCGGGACTAGCGGATCCTTGGGCAGATACGCAGTATTTT
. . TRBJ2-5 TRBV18 CASSLSAQSQETQYF TGTGCCAGCTCACTATCAGCACAGAGTCAAGAGACCCAGTACTTC
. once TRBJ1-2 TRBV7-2 CASSLERGHYGYTF TGTGCCAGCAGCTTAGAACGGGGGCATTATGGCTACACCTTC
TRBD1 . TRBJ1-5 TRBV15 CATKNRQGASSNQPQHF TGTGCCACGAAAAACAGACAGGGGGCGAGTAGCAATCAGCCCCAGCATTTT
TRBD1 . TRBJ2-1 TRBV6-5 CASRSGTGGLNEQFF TGTGCCAGCAGGTCCGGGACAGGGGGCCTAAATGAGCAGTTCTTC
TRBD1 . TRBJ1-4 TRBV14 CASSQLMGQAEAELFF TGTGCCAGCAGCCAGTTAATGGGACAGGCAGAAGCGGAACTGTTTTTT
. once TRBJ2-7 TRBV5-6 CASSLAGLYEQYF TGTGCCAGCAGCTTGGCGGGGCTCTACGAGCAGTACTTC
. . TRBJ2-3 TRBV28 CASSPELHPSTDTQYF TGTGCCAGCAGCCCCGAGCTCCACCCCAGCACAGATACGCAGTATTTT
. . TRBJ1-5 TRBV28 CASSPPLQPQHF TGTGCCAGCAGTCCCCCACTTCAGCCCCAGCATTTT
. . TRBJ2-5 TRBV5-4 CASSLDRARSKETQYF TGTGCCAGCAGCTTGGACAGGGCCAGATCCAAAGAGACCCAGTACTTC
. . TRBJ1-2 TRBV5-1 CASSLVDSNYGYTF TGCGCCAGCAGCTTGGTAGACAGTAACTATGGCTACACCTTC
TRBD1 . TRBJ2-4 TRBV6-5 CASTTGGLAKNIQYF TGTGCCAGCACCACAGGGGGTCTAGCCAAAAACATTCAGTACTTC
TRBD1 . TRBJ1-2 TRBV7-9 CASSWTGSGYTF TGTGCCAGCAGCTGGACAGGGTCTGGCTACACCTTC
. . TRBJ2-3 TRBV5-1 CASSLLGLGPYTDTQYF TGCGCCAGCAGCTTGTTAGGTCTCGGGCCCTACACAGATACGCAGTATTTT
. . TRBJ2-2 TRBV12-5 CASGSHSTGELFF TGTGCTAGTGGTTCACATAGCACCGGGGAGCTGTTTTTT
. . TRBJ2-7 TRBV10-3 CATSGDYEQYF TGTGCCACCTCAGGGGACTACGAGCAGTACTTC
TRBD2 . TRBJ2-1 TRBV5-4 CASSFKAGGSYNEQFF TGTGCCAGCAGCTTTAAAGCGGGAGGCTCCTACAATGAGCAGTTCTTC
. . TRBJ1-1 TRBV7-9 CASSVGQLNTEAFF TGTGCCAGCAGCGTAGGACAGTTGAACACTGAAGCTTTCTTT
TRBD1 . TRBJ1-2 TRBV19 CASRGQGFNYGYTF TGTGCGTCTCGGGGACAGGGATTTAACTATGGCTACACCTTC
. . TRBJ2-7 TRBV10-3 CAISGGQEQYF TGTGCCATCAGTGGCGGACAGGAGCAGTACTTC
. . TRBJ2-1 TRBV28 CASSPGPFSNEQFF TGTGCCAGCAGCCCGGGACCCTTCTCCAATGAGCAGTTCTTC
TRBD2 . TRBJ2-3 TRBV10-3 CATGGGAKDTQYF TGTGCCACGGGGGGAGGGGCTAAGGATACGCAGTATTTT
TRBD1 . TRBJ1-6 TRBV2 CASSERQGQNSPLHF TGTGCCAGCAGTGAGAGACAGGGTCAGAATTCACCCCTCCACTTT
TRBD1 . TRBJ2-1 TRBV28 CASSFFETGASGEQFF TGTGCCAGCAGTTTTTTCGAGACAGGGGCGTCAGGTGAGCAGTTCTTC
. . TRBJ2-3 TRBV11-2 CASSLAPAADTQYF TGTGCCAGCAGCTTAGCCCCAGCGGCAGATACGCAGTATTTT
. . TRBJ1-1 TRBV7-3 CASSSSMNTEAFF TGTGCCAGCAGCTCCAGCATGAACACTGAAGCTTTCTTT
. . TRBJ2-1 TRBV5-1 CASSLGQGYPGHIF TGCGCCAGCAGCTTGGGACAAGGATATCCGGGCCACATCTTC
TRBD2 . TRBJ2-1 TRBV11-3 CASSSLSGVSSYNEQFF TGTGCCAGCAGCTCCCTAAGCGGGGTAAGCTCCTACAATGAGCAGTTCTTC
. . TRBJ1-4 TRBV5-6 CASSLRGIGEKLFF TGTGCCAGCAGCTTGAGAGGGATTGGTGAAAAACTGTTTTTT
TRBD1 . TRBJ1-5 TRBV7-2 CASSSTGSQPQHF TGTGCCAGCAGCTCGACAGGGAGTCAGCCCCAGCATTTT
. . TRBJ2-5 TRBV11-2 CASSLAGDQTRKTQYF TGTGCCAGCAGCTTAGCCGGGGACCAGACTCGAAAGACCCAGTACTTC
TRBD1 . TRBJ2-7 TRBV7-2 CASSPRDRGYEQYF TGTGCCAGCAGCCCCCGGGACAGGGGGTACGAGCAGTACTTC
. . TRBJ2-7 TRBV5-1 CASSKGDLYEQYF TGCGCCAGCAGCAAGGGGGACCTCTACGAGCAGTACTTC
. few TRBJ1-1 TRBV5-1 CASSLAAGNTEAFF TGCGCCAGCAGCTTGGCGGCAGGGAACACTGAAGCTTTCTTT
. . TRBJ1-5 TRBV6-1 CASSEVGKPQHF TGTGCCAGCAGTGAAGTGGGGAAACCCCAGCATTTT
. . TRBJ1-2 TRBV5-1 CASSLAGIGYTF TGCGCCAGCAGCTTGGCAGGGATCGGCTACACCTTC
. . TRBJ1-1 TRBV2 CASTQRAHFTEAFF TGTGCCAGCACCCAAAGGGCTCATTTCACTGAAGCTTTCTTT
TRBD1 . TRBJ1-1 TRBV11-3 CASSSQGADTEAFF TGTGCCAGCAGCTCTCAGGGGGCGGACACTGAAGCTTTCTTT
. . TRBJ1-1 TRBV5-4 CASSRFQGGDTEAFF TGTGCCAGCAGCCGGTTTCAGGGTGGGGACACTGAAGCTTTCTTT
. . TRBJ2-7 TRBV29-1 CSVVDRASGQYF TGCAGCGTAGTTGACAGGGCTAGCGGGCAGTACTTC
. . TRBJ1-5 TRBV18 CASSPAQGNQPQHF TGTGCCAGCTCACCAGCCCAGGGGAATCAGCCCCAGCATTTT
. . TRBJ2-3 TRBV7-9 CASSFYGGRSPDTQYF TGTGCCAGCAGCTTTTATGGGGGTCGGTCCCCAGATACGCAGTATTTT
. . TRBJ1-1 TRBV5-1 CASRVDRNTEAFF TGCGCCAGCAGGGTGGACAGGAACACTGAAGCTTTCTTT
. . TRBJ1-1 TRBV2 CASRTSGNTEAFF TGTGCCAGCCGTACGTCTGGTAACACTGAAGCTTTCTTT
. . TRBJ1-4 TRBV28 CASTYTPSEFEKLFF TGTGCCAGCACCTATACGCCTAGTGAGTTTGAAAAACTGTTTTTT
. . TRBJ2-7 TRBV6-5 CASRPPYSYEQYF TGTGCCAGCAGGCCGCCGTACTCCTACGAGCAGTACTTC
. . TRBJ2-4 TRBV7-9 CASSRGTVRAKNIQYF TGTGCCAGCAGCCGCGGGACAGTGAGAGCCAAAAACATTCAGTACTTC
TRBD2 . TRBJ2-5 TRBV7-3 CASSPSSGKGTQYF TGTGCCAGCAGTCCCTCTAGCGGGAAAGGGACCCAGTACTTC
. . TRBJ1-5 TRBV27 CASSFGTQYDSNQPQHF TGTGCCAGCAGTTTCGGGACACAATATGATAGCAATCAGCCCCAGCATTTT
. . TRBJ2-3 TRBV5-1 CASFNTDTQYF TGCGCCAGCTTTAACACAGATACGCAGTATTTT
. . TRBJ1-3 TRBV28 CASSLSGSGNTIYF TGTGCCAGCAGTTTATCAGGCTCTGGAAACACCATATATTTT
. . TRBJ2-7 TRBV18 CASSPPGWGYEQYF TGTGCCAGCTCACCTCCGGGCTGGGGTTACGAGCAGTACTTC
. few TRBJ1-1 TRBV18 CASSRDLNTEAFF TGTGCCAGCTCGAGGGATCTGAACACTGAAGCTTTCTTT
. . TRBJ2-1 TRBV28 CASSPPAWNEQFF TGTGCCAGCAGTCCCCCCGCGTGGAACGAGCAGTTCTTC